These T cell receptor beta chains were read from a single sample in a study of shared clonotypes between healthy human individuals. The protocol was immunoSEQ multiplex PCR, while the TCRdb copy is restricted to in-frame clones and leaves out a portion. The profile shows roughly 700,000 clones, 74% of them singletons. The sample comprised memory CD4+ T cells sorted from blood. These receptor sequences come from a woman in her twenties or thirties in good health. Each CDR3 is given with its conserved first and last residue. A D gene is named only where the DNA matches it firmly. A row's size may be missing; if present it is once, few, many or a size class.

D gene	CDR3 length	V gene	clone size	J gene	CDR3 protein	CDR3 DNA
.	11	TRBV6-6	once	TRBJ1-3	CASSLSNTIYF	TGTGCCAGCAGCCTCTCTAACACCATATATTTT
TRBD1	13	TRBV6-4	.	TRBJ2-1	CASSWTGGNEQFF	TGTGCCAGCAGTTGGACAGGTGGAAATGAGCAGTTCTTC
TRBD1	15	TRBV5-1	few	TRBJ2-1	CASSSWTGSYNEQFF	TGCGCCAGCAGCTCCTGGACAGGTTCCTACAATGAGCAGTTCTTC
.	15	TRBV2	.	TRBJ2-6	CASSRDISGANVLTF	TGTGCCAGCAGTCGGGACATCTCTGGGGCCAACGTCCTGACTTTC
TRBD1	15	TRBV5-1	.	TRBJ2-2	CASSSGQRNTGELFF	TGCGCCAGCAGCTCGGGACAGCGGAACACCGGGGAGCTGTTTTTT
TRBD1	14	TRBV14	.	TRBJ1-1	CASSQNQGDTEAFF	TGTGCCAGCAGCCAAAATCAGGGGGACACTGAAGCTTTCTTT
TRBD2	16	TRBV28	many	TRBJ2-3	CASSLNAGEFTDTQYF	TGTGCCAGCAGTCTAAATGCGGGGGAGTTCACAGATACGCAGTATTTT
.	14	TRBV28	.	TRBJ2-1	CASSTKLARGEQFF	TGTGCCAGCAGTACGAAACTAGCTCGCGGGGAGCAGTTCTTC
.	15	TRBV7-9	.	TRBJ2-3	CASSLAFDRTDTQYF	TGTGCCAGCAGCCTAGCCTTTGATCGCACAGATACGCAGTATTTT
.	14	TRBV2	.	TRBJ2-3	CASSGDRGTDTQYF	TGTGCCAGCAGCGGGGACCGCGGGACAGATACGCAGTATTTT
.	15	TRBV6-5	.	TRBJ1-1	CASRQSGTPNTEAFF	TGTGCCAGCAGACAAAGTGGGACCCCGAACACTGAAGCTTTCTTT
.	16	TRBV21-1	.	TRBJ2-7	CASSTGTARDSYEQYF	TGTGCCAGCAGCACCGGGACGGCTCGGGACTCCTACGAGCAGTACTTC
.	11	TRBV28	.	TRBJ2-2	CASRTTGELFF	TGTGCCAGCAGGACCACCGGGGAGCTGTTTTTT
.	12	TRBV19	.	TRBJ1-4	CASSRDREKLFF	TGTGCCAGTAGTCGGGACCGCGAAAAACTGTTTTTT
.	14	TRBV28	.	TRBJ1-5	CASSLEEGNQPQHF	TGTGCCAGCAGTTTGGAAGAAGGCAATCAGCCCCAGCATTTT
TRBD1	16	TRBV9	.	TRBJ2-7	CASSVDGTAKSYEQYF	TGTGCCAGCAGCGTAGACGGGACAGCAAAATCCTACGAGCAGTACTTC
.	14	TRBV10-1	.	TRBJ2-3	CASSRRSVTDTQYF	TGCGCCAGCAGCAGACGGTCCGTCACAGATACGCAGTATTTT
.	15	TRBV7-2	few	TRBJ2-1	CASSLGVLVPNEQFF	TGTGCCAGCAGCTTAGGGGTTCTAGTTCCCAATGAGCAGTTCTTC
.	15	TRBV7-9	.	TRBJ1-4	CASSLGTSPNEKLFF	TGTGCCAGCAGCTTAGGGACATCTCCTAATGAAAAACTGTTTTTT
.	15	TRBV2	.	TRBJ1-4	CASSELEHPNEKLFF	TGTGCCAGCAGTGAACTCGAACACCCGAATGAAAAACTGTTTTTT
.	15	TRBV11-2	.	TRBJ1-6	CASSLTNSYNSPLHF	TGTGCCAGCAGCTTAACGAACTCCTATAATTCACCCCTCCACTTT
.	21	TRBV21-1	.	TRBJ2-6	CASSNPRAPMGRGTGANVLTF	TGTGCCAGCAGCAATCCTCGGGCGCCGATGGGGAGGGGGACTGGGGCCAACGTCCTGACTTTC
.	13	TRBV2	.	TRBJ2-7	CASSGAGDGEQYF	TGTGCCAGCAGTGGGGCAGGGGATGGCGAGCAGTACTTC